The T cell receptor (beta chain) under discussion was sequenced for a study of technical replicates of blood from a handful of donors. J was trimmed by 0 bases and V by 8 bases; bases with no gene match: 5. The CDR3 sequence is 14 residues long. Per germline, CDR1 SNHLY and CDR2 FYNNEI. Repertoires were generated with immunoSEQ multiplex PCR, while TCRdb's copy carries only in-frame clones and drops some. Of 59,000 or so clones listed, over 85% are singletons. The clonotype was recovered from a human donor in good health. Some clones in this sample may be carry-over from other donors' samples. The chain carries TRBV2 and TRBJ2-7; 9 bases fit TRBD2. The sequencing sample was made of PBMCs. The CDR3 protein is CASHRLADSYEQYF. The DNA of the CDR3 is TGTGCCAGCCACAGACTAGCGGACTCCTACGAGCAGTACTTC. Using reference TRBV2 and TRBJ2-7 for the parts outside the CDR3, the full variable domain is EPEVTQTPSHQVTQMGQEVILRCVPISNHLYFYWYRQILGQKVEFLVSFYNNEISEKSEIFDDQFSVERPDGSNFTLKIRSTKLEDSAMYFCASHRLADSYEQYFGPGTRLTVT.